The present T cell receptor beta chain was sequenced within a study of T cell repertoires in aging, cancer and after chemotherapy. Study-level information: The full dataset contained 7 million to 9.5 million TCR reads.

Rearranged V-D-J TRB sequences were amplified with a mixed TRB-A/B primer pool. TCRdb re-called the multiplex PCR reads with MiXCR, one entry per CDR3 protein. The table has some 9,000 distinct CDR3 sequences, approximately 25% seen once. The template was genomic DNA from peripheral blood, not RNA. Trimming took off 2 bases at V and 7 bases at J, with 8 bases between the two ends. Germline V lookup: CDR1 MGHDK, CDR2 SYGVNS. This CDR3 is built from 13 residues. Regarding the study as a whole: Untreated cancer patients had significantly lower blood TCR diversity than age-matched healthy donors. In cancer patients, declining TCR diversity with age involved lost richness and lost evenness. Median generation probability rose over the chemotherapy interval in each cancer cohort, suggesting rebound thymic output.

With respect to this clonotype: Its antigen is unknown.

This chain links TRBV25-1 with TRBJ2-2; no clear D gene. The sample consisted of blood. The TCR was taken from a human donor in good health. CDR3 DNA: TGTGCCAGCAGTGAACCCCCCGGCGGGGAGCTGTTTTTT. Its protein is CASSEPPGGELFF.